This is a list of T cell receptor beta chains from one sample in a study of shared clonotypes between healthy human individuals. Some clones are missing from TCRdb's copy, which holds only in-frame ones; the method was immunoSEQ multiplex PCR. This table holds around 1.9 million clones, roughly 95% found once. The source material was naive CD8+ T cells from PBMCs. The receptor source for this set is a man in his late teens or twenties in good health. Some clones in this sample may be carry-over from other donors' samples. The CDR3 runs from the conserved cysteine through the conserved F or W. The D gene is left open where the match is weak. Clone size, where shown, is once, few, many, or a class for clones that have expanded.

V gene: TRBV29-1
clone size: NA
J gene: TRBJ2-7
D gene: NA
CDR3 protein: CSVMDSSYEQYF
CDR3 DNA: TGCAGCGTTATGGACAGCTCCTACGAGCAGTACTTC

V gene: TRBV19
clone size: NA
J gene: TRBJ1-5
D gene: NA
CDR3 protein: CARIYSNQPQHF
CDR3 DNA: TGTGCCAGGATTTATAGCAATCAGCCCCAGCATTTT

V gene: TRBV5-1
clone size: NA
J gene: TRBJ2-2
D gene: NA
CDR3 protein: CASSLDLYSGELFF
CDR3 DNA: TGCGCCAGCAGCTTGGATTTGTACTCCGGGGAGCTGTTTTTT

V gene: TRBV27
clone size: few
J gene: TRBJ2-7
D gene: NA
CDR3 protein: CASSEGDYEQYF
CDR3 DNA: TGTGCCAGCTCAGAAGGCGACTACGAGCAGTACTTC

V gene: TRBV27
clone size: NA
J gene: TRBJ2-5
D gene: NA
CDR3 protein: CASSPQGETQYF
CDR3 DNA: TGTGCCAGCAGTCCCCAAGGCGAGACCCAGTACTTC

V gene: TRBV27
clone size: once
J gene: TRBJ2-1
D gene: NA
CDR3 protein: CASSPRTKEQFF
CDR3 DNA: TGTGCCAGCAGTCCTCGGACTAAAGAGCAGTTCTTC

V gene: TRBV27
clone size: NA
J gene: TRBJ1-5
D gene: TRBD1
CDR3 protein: CASSWTGSNQPQHF
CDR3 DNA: TGTGCCAGCAGCTGGACAGGGAGCAATCAGCCCCAGCATTTT

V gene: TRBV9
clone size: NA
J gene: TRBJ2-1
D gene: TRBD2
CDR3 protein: CASSVGAGVDEQFF
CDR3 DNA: TGTGCCAGCAGCGTAGGAGCGGGAGTGGATGAGCAGTTCTTC

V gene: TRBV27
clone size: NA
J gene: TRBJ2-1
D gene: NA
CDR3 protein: CASRFSAERYNEQFF
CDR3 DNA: TGTGCCAGCAGGTTTAGCGCCGAGAGGTACAATGAGCAGTTCTTC

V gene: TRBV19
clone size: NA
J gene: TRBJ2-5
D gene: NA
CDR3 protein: CASSIGGQETQYF
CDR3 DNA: TGTGCCAGTAGTATAGGGGGGCAAGAGACCCAGTACTTC

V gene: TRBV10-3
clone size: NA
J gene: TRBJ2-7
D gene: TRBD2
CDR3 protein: CAINPYPSGSYEQYF
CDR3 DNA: TGTGCCATCAATCCATACCCTAGCGGCTCCTACGAGCAGTACTTC

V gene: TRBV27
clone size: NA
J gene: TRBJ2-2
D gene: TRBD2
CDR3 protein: CASNHLRGSTGELFF
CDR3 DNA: TGTGCCAGCAACCACCTGCGGGGGTCCACCGGGGAGCTGTTTTTT

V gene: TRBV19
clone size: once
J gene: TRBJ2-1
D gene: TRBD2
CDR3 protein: CASSISASGYNEQFF
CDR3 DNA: TGTGCCAGTAGTATCTCGGCTAGCGGATACAATGAGCAGTTCTTC

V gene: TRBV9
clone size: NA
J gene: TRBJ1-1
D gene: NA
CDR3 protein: CASSPLRGVEAFF
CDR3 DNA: TGTGCCAGCAGCCCCCTGCGGGGGGTTGAAGCTTTCTTT

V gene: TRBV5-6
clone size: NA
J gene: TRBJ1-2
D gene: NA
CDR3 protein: CASSLFAGPNYGYTF
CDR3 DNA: TGTGCCAGCAGCTTGTTTGCGGGACCCAACTATGGCTACACCTTC

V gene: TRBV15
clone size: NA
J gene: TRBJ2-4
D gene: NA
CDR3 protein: CATSKTRGGLSGNIQYF
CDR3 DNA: TGTGCCACCAGCAAAACGAGGGGGGGACTTTCGGGAAACATTCAGTACTTC

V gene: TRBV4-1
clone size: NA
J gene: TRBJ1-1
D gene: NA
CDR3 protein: CASSQPPLPGFENTEAFF
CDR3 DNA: TGCGCCAGCAGCCAACCCCCGCTTCCGGGGTTTGAGAACACTGAAGCTTTCTTT

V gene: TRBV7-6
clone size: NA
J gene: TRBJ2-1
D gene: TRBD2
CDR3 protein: CASSPSGLAGYNEQFF
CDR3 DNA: TGTGCCAGCAGCCCCTCGGGACTAGCGGGTTATAATGAGCAGTTCTTC